The rows below give T cell receptor beta chains drawn from one sample of a study of cytomegalovirus exposure and HLA in healthy donors. Clones were sequenced by immunoSEQ multiplex PCR, and TCRdb holds only the in-frame ones, with some missing. The table shows over 130,000 clones, with roughly 77% occurring only once. The sequenced sample was PBMCs. Receptors were obtained from a woman in her twenties or thirties in good health and CMV-seronegative. Both conserved end residues are part of each CDR3. The order of the fields is CDR3 length, D gene, clone size, V gene, J gene, CDR3 protein, CDR3 DNA. The D gene is left open where the match is weak. Clone size appears in some rows only: once, few, many, or a class for an expanded clone.

17	TRBD2	-	TRBV2	TRBJ2-3	CASSRTSGGAGTDTQYF	TGTGCCAGCAGTAGAACTAGCGGGGGGGCCGGCACAGATACGCAGTATTTT
15	TRBD2	-	TRBV7-2	TRBJ2-3	CASSLGSAGGDTQYF	TGTGCCAGCAGCTTAGGATCAGCGGGAGGAGATACGCAGTATTTT
13	-	-	TRBV5-6	TRBJ1-2	CASSFQGVGGYTF	TGTGCCAGCAGCTTCCAGGGCGTAGGCGGCTACACCTTC
14	-	-	TRBV10-3	TRBJ2-1	CAISEDSLYNEQFF	TGTGCCATCAGTGAGGACAGCCTCTACAATGAGCAGTTCTTC
15	TRBD1	once	TRBV10-3	TRBJ1-5	CAISESGQGNQPQHF	TGTGCCATCAGTGAGTCCGGACAGGGGAATCAGCCCCAGCATTTT
15	TRBD1	-	TRBV6-1	TRBJ1-1	CASSIRRDRGTEAFF	TGTGCCAGCAGTATAAGACGGGACAGGGGCACTGAAGCTTTCTTT
18	-	-	TRBV7-8	TRBJ1-3	CASSLANSGQWPGNTIYF	TGTGCCAGCAGCTTAGCGAACAGCGGACAGTGGCCTGGAAACACCATATATTTT
14	TRBD2	-	TRBV30	TRBJ2-5	CAWSPGGSQETQYF	TGTGCCTGGAGTCCGGGAGGAAGCCAAGAGACCCAGTACTTC
16	-	-	TRBV7-9	TRBJ1-5	CASSSSGGDSNQPQHF	TGTGCCAGCAGCTCTTCGGGGGGGGATAGCAATCAGCCCCAGCATTTT
15	-	few	TRBV15	TRBJ1-3	CATSRDLGSGNTIYF	TGTGCCACCAGCAGAGACCTAGGCTCTGGAAACACCATATATTTT
15	TRBD1	-	TRBV6-5	TRBJ1-2	CASSSTGTGGPGYTF	TGTGCCAGCAGTTCTACCGGGACAGGGGGCCCTGGCTACACCTTC
18	TRBD2	-	TRBV2	TRBJ2-5	CARSTRSKRGSNQETQYF	TGTGCCAGATCGACGCGTTCCAAGCGGGGGAGTAACCAAGAGACCCAGTACTTC
17	TRBD2	-	TRBV19	TRBJ2-3	CASSMGTSGGARDTQYF	TGTGCCAGTAGTATGGGGACTAGCGGGGGGGCACGGGATACGCAGTATTTT
13	-	few	TRBV11-1	TRBJ1-5	CASSLGSGQPQHF	TGTGCCAGCAGCTTAGGTTCGGGTCAGCCCCAGCATTTT
15	TRBD1	-	TRBV6-5	TRBJ1-2	CASSTGQGEVYGYTF	TGTGCCAGCAGTACCGGACAGGGGGAAGTCTATGGCTACACCTTC
15	-	-	TRBV5-1	TRBJ2-5	CASSLGGAGQETQYF	TGCGCCAGCAGCTTGGGTGGGGCAGGGCAGGAGACCCAGTACTTC
16	TRBD1	-	TRBV7-2	TRBJ1-5	CASSWKGQGSNQPQHF	TGTGCCAGCAGCTGGAAGGGACAGGGAAGCAATCAGCCCCAGCATTTT
19	TRBD2	-	TRBV7-9	TRBJ2-1	CASSFVASGRGSSYNEQFF	TGTGCCAGCAGCTTCGTTGCCTCCGGGCGGGGGAGCTCCTACAATGAGCAGTTCTTC
12	-	-	TRBV2	TRBJ1-5	CASRLQDQPQHF	TGTGCCAGCAGACTACAGGATCAGCCCCAGCATTTT
13	-	-	TRBV9	TRBJ2-5	CASSGGPQETQYF	TGTGCCAGCAGCGGGGGGCCTCAAGAGACCCAGTACTTC
14	-	-	TRBV18	TRBJ2-5	CASSPPSLQETQYF	TGTGCCAGCTCACCACCGTCCCTACAAGAGACCCAGTACTTC
15	TRBD1	-	TRBV5-1	TRBJ1-4	CASSLGQGFAEKLFF	TGCGCCAGCAGCTTGGGACAGGGGTTTGCTGAAAAACTGTTTTTT
13	-	-	TRBV10-3	TRBJ1-1	CAVQGEGNTEAFF	TGTGCCGTCCAAGGGGAGGGAAACACTGAAGCTTTCTTT
14	TRBD2	-	TRBV7-2	TRBJ2-5	CASSLMAGGETQYF	TGTGCCAGCAGCTTAATGGCGGGAGGAGAGACCCAGTACTTC
13	-	-	TRBV7-3	TRBJ2-2	CASSRGYTGELFF	TGTGCCAGCAGCCGCGGGTACACCGGGGAGCTGTTTTTT
10	-	-	TRBV19	TRBJ1-6	CASRQARAHF	TGTGCCAGTAGGCAGGCGCGCGCCCACTTT
16	TRBD2	-	TRBV27	TRBJ2-1	CASSLSLAGGYNEQFF	TGTGCCAGCAGTTTATCACTAGCGGGGGGGTACAATGAGCAGTTCTTC
17	TRBD1	-	TRBV7-2	TRBJ1-1	CASSLTGGQGAVTEAFF	TGTGCCAGCAGCCTAACGGGGGGACAGGGGGCTGTCACTGAAGCTTTCTTT
15	-	-	TRBV10-1	TRBJ2-1	CASSDHSQAPNEQFF	TGCGCCAGCAGCGATCACTCCCAAGCCCCCAATGAGCAGTTCTTC
16	-	-	TRBV18	TRBJ1-4	CASSPQYGGRGEKLFF	TGTGCCAGCTCACCACAATACGGGGGGCGAGGTGAAAAACTGTTTTTT
18	-	-	TRBV9	TRBJ2-7	CASSAGPIGRAPGGEQYF	TGTGCCAGCAGCGCAGGGCCAATCGGACGGGCCCCCGGAGGGGAGCAGTACTTC
16	TRBD1	-	TRBV2	TRBJ2-5	CASTTPRAGGQETQYF	TGTGCCAGCACCACCCCGCGGGCAGGGGGACAAGAGACCCAGTACTTC
15	-	-	TRBV6-1	TRBJ2-3	CASSELALRADTQYF	TGTGCCAGCAGTGAGCTAGCCCTAAGGGCAGATACGCAGTATTTT
15	TRBD1	-	TRBV10-3	TRBJ1-3	CAIRPTGGSGNTIYF	TGTGCCATCCGCCCCACAGGGGGTTCTGGAAACACCATATATTTT
15	TRBD2	-	TRBV6-5	TRBJ2-1	CASSRGLAVHNEQFF	TGTGCCAGCAGCCGGGGACTAGCGGTTCACAATGAGCAGTTCTTC
16	-	-	TRBV5-1	TRBJ1-6	CASSAQGSTYNSPLHF	TGCGCCAGCAGCGCCCAGGGTAGTACCTATAATTCACCCCTCCACTTT
16	TRBD2	-	TRBV2	TRBJ2-2	CASSALAGGPPGELFF	TGTGCCAGCAGCGCTCTAGCGGGAGGGCCTCCCGGGGAGCTGTTTTTT
19	-	-	TRBV4-2	TRBJ2-6	CASSQEHRELYSGANVLTF	TGTGCCAGCAGCCAAGAGCACAGGGAACTTTACTCTGGGGCCAACGTCCTGACTTTC
15	TRBD1	few	TRBV14	TRBJ1-6	CASSQETGGWSPLHF	TGTGCCAGCAGCCAGGAAACAGGGGGCTGGTCACCCCTCCACTTT
15	TRBD1	-	TRBV5-1	TRBJ2-5	CASSLTDRGQETQYF	TGCGCCAGCAGCCTTACCGACAGGGGCCAAGAGACCCAGTACTTC
16	TRBD1	-	TRBV5-6	TRBJ2-1	CASSLVGGQGYNEQFF	TGTGCCAGCAGCTTGGTGGGGGGACAGGGGTACAATGAGCAGTTCTTC
16	-	-	TRBV5-4	TRBJ2-4	CASSIWGPAGGYIQYF	TGTGCCAGCAGCATCTGGGGCCCGGCAGGGGGGTACATTCAGTACTTC
17	-	-	TRBV7-3	TRBJ2-2	CASSLNGLGGNTGELFF	TGTGCCAGCAGCTTAAACGGGCTGGGGGGAAACACCGGGGAGCTGTTTTTT
18	TRBD1	-	TRBV4-1	TRBJ2-2	CASSQDGLGTGTTGELFF	TGCGCCAGCAGCCAAGATGGTTTAGGGACAGGGACAACCGGGGAGCTGTTTTTT
15	TRBD2	-	TRBV6-4	TRBJ2-1	CASSVRLAGNNEQFF	TGTGCCAGCAGTGTGAGACTAGCGGGGAACAATGAGCAGTTCTTC
18	TRBD2	-	TRBV5-6	TRBJ2-2	CASSLQGRKAGHGGELFF	TGTGCCAGCAGCTTGCAGGGTCGAAAAGCGGGGCACGGCGGGGAGCTGTTTTTT
14	TRBD1	-	TRBV30	TRBJ1-5	CAWDWGQGTEPQHF	TGTGCCTGGGATTGGGGACAGGGAACGGAGCCCCAGCATTTT
16	-	few	TRBV5-6	TRBJ2-3	CASSFLRGARTDTQYF	TGTGCCAGCAGCTTTTTGCGGGGAGCCCGCACAGATACGCAGTATTTT
13	TRBD1	-	TRBV6-6	TRBJ1-1	CASSMVGTGEAFF	TGTGCCAGCAGTATGGTGGGGACAGGTGAAGCTTTCTTT
17	TRBD1	-	TRBV18	TRBJ1-1	CASSPTGQGGMNTEAFF	TGTGCCAGCTCACCCACGGGACAGGGGGGTATGAACACTGAAGCTTTCTTT
14	-	-	TRBV11-2	TRBJ2-1	CASSLAQGSGEQFF	TGTGCCAGCAGCTTAGCGCAGGGTTCAGGCGAGCAGTTCTTC
17	-	-	TRBV1	TRBJ1-2	CTSSQGRRGRLHYGYTF	TGCACCAGCAGCCAAGGGCGCAGGGGCCGTCTCCACTATGGCTACACCTTC
14	-	-	TRBV5-1	TRBJ2-7	CASSLISNSYEQYF	TGCGCCAGCAGCTTGATTAGCAACTCCTACGAGCAGTACTTC
13	TRBD1	-	TRBV2	TRBJ2-7	CASTRDRVYEQYF	TGTGCCAGCACCCGGGACAGGGTTTACGAGCAGTACTTC